This T cell receptor beta chain was sequenced in a study of CD8+ T cells in alopecia areata. RNA extraction and reverse transcription yielded cDNA as sequencing template. Assay used: immunoSEQ multiplex PCR; TCRdb lists only in-frame clones, some missing. The table includes approximately 210,000 clones, approximately 40% detected once. Trimming pared 0 bases from V and 3 bases from J, leaving 12 bases between. The length of the CDR3 is 15 residues. The study's findings and limits: Scalp sample data also include resident alphabeta T cells from normal skin.

This clone occurred a few times. The target antigen is unknown. Treatment noted: oral pan-JAK inhibitor, 5-10 mg twice daily. The chain combines TRBV23-1 with TRBJ2-7, with D tentatively TRBD2 (6 bases). TRBV23-1 is an open reading frame whose function is uncertain. This clonotype was sampled from a human donor with alopecia areata. The specimen was CD4+ T cells sorted from blood, collected around week 36, from a patient treated with tofacitinib. CDR3 sequence: CASSQSEGSLYEQYF. Here the CDR3 DNA reads TGCGCCAGCAGTCAATCGGAGGGATCACTCTACGAGCAGTACTTC.